This TCR beta chain was sequenced in a study of beta chain features in type 1 diabetes. Study summary: Age, gender, cell numbers and subset yield matched between patients and controls. General study results and limits: Patients showed naive, central memory and Treg TCRB repertoires that appeared more similar than those of healthy donors.

Stem cell-like memory, regulatory, central memory and naive CD4+ cells were sorted via CD45RO/CCR7/CD25/CD127/CD95/CD27. This clone was detected a few times. Its antigen remains unknown. Germline assignment: CDR1 GTSNPN and CDR2 SVGIG (reference sequence). CDR3 length: 12 amino acids. The V gene lost 2 bases and the J gene lost 7 bases, with 9 bases spanning the gap. Sequencing targeted expressed TCRB transcripts, as all isolated RNA had been reverse transcribed. TCRdb's copy holds only in-frame clones and misses some; the assay was immunoSEQ multiplex PCR. The table includes under 300,000 clones, 25% to 30% detected once.

The V and J genes are TRBV30 and TRBJ1-5, with D uncertain. The clonotype originates from a young man in good health. The sequenced sample was central memory CD4+ T cells from blood. The CDR3 here is CAWSSSQQPQHF. The CDR3 DNA follows: TGTGCCTGGAGTAGCAGTCAACAGCCCCAGCATTTT.